These 20 T cell receptor beta chains were all obtained from the same sample, sequenced in a study of cytomegalovirus exposure and HLA in healthy donors. A multiplex PCR was run with 60 Vbeta primers and 13 Jbeta primers. Assay: immunoSEQ multiplex PCR; the TCRdb copy retains only in-frame clones and omits some. The sample lists under 200,000 clones; about 75% were seen once. Input material: PBMCs. The origin of the receptors is a female donor in good health and CMV-seronegative.

The J gene is TRBJ2-3, the V gene TRBV5-1; the match to TRBD1 covers 8 bases. V shed 2 bases and J 1 base; nucleotides not matched to a gene: 6. The length of the CDR3 is 16 residues. The germline V gene has CDR1 SGHRS and CDR2 YFSETQ. The CDR3 region has the DNA TGCGCCAGCAGCTTCGGGACAGGAAGGGGCACAGATACGCAGTATTTT. Its protein product is CASSFGTGRGTDTQYF.

The chain recombines TRBV30 with TRBJ2-5; D remains unclear. This CDR3 region has 11 residues. Trimming stripped 0 bases from V and 7 bases from J, with 6 bases between. Germline V CDR1 and CDR2: GTSNPN, SVGIG (reference sequence). CDR3 nucleotide sequence: TGTGCCTGGAGTGTAGAGGCGACCCAGTACTTC. Residues: CAWSVEATQYF. Together with reference TRBV30 and TRBJ2-5, the CDR3 gives the full variable domain: SQTIHQWPATLVQPVGSPLSLECTVEGTSNPNLYWYRQAAGRGLQLLFYSVGIGQISSEVPQNLSASRPQDRQFILSSKKLLLSDSGFYLCAWSVEATQYFGPGTRLLVL.

V usage is TRBV13 and J usage is TRBJ2-2; 9 bases line up with TRBD2. There are 16 residues in the CDR3. Losses at the gene ends were 6 bases for V and 2 bases for J; bases not matched to a gene: 7. Looked up from germline, CDR1 is PRHDT and CDR2 is FYEKMQ (reference sequence). The CDR3 DNA follows: TGTGCCAGCAGAGATGCGGGGGGGAGTAACACCGGGGAGCTGTTTTTT. Translated: CASRDAGGSNTGELFF.

CDR3 protein: CASSAGQYTDTQYF. DNA for the CDR3: TGTGCCAGCAGTGCGGGACAGTACACAGATACGCAGTATTTT. The V gene is TRBV2, the J gene TRBJ2-3; 7 bases are shared with TRBD1. CDR1 and CDR2 (germline): SNHLY, FYNNEI. This CDR3 contains 14 residues. V was pared by 4 bases and J by 2 bases, with 3 bases of the junction left unmatched.

V and J are TRBV6-1 and TRBJ2-2, with D tentatively TRBD2 (5 bases). There are 15 residues in the CDR3. V was trimmed by 5 bases and J by 8 bases, leaving 18 bases between them. From germline, CDR1 is MNHNS and CDR2 SASEGT. The CDR3 DNA follows: TGTGCCAGCAGTTCAGAGGCACTAGTTTTGGGGGAGCTGTTTTTT. This gives the protein CASSSEALVLGELFF.

The CDR3 DNA sequence: TGTGCCAGCAGTATCCGGGACTTTCCGACTAGCGGGAAAAGCAATGAGCAGTTCTTC. It specifies CASSIRDFPTSGKSNEQFF. The V and J genes are TRBV28 and TRBJ2-1; 11 nucleotides align to TRBD2. The CDR3 is made up of 19 amino acids. Germline CDR1 reads MDHEN; CDR2 reads SYDVKM. The V gene end was trimmed by 5 bases and the J gene end by 6 bases; junction bases not matched to a gene: 18.

The V gene is TRBV7-9, the J gene TRBJ2-3, with 11 bases fitting TRBD1. Trimming took 5 bases from V and 3 from J; bases not matched to a gene: 10. This CDR3 spans 17 amino acids. Germline values: CDR1 SEHNR, CDR2 FQNEAQ (reference sequence). CDR3 residues: CASSPGQGAFGTDTQYF. CDR3 bases: TGTGCCAGCAGCCCAGGACAGGGGGCTTTCGGTACAGATACGCAGTATTTT.

The chain links TRBV30 to TRBJ2-5, with 8 bases fitting TRBD1. Judging by the DNA end, TRBJ2-7 fits better; the J call may be wrong. The V gene's germline CDR1 is GTSNPN and CDR2 SVGIG (reference sequence). The CDR3 is 16 amino acids. This chain's CDR3 is CAWGSPSGGRVYEQYF. CDR3 DNA sequence: TGTGCCTGGGGCTCGCCGTCAGGGGGCAGAGTATACGAGCAGTACTTC.

The rearrangement joins TRBV13 to TRBJ1-3, with D tentatively TRBD1 (5 bases). With 0 bases removed from V and 2 bases from J, the gap between germline ends came to 11 bases. The germline V gene has CDR1 PRHDT and CDR2 FYEKMQ (reference sequence). This CDR3 spans 16 amino acids. This chain's CDR3 is CASSLGWAGTGNTIYF. For the CDR3, the DNA is TGTGCCAGCAGCTTAGGCTGGGCAGGGACTGGAAACACCATATATTTT.

V and J are TRBV7-9 and TRBJ1-5, with 8 bases aligning to TRBD1. V was pared by 5 bases and J by 1 base, with 13 bases of the junction left unmatched. The length of the CDR3 is 18 residues. Per the germline V gene, CDR1 is SEHNR and CDR2 is FQNEAQ (reference sequence). In DNA, the CDR3 is TGTGCCAGCAGCCCGGGGACAGGCCTGGGCATGAGCAATCAGCCCCAGCATTTT. Its translation is CASSPGTGLGMSNQPQHF.

The CDR3 nucleotides are TGTGCCAGCAGTCCTATGGGGCTAGCGGGAGGGACCCCAGGGACCCAGTACTTC. It translates to CASSPMGLAGGTPGTQYF. The chain employs TRBV28 and TRBJ2-5; 12 positions match TRBD2. Germline V CDR1 and CDR2: MDHEN, SYDVKM. The ends lost 5 bases at V and 7 bases at J; junction bases unmatched: 17. The CDR3 runs 18 residues.

The rearrangement links TRBV18 to TRBJ2-7; 8 nucleotides match TRBD1. The V gene end was trimmed by 6 bases and the J gene end by 8 bases; junction bases not matched to a gene: 6. Germline CDR1 and CDR2: KGHSH and LQKENI. This CDR3 comprises 12 residues. DNA for the CDR3: TGTGCCAGCTCGGCGGACAGGGATCAGCAGTACTTC. It yields the protein CASSADRDQQYF. Together with reference TRBV18 and TRBJ2-7, the CDR3 gives the full variable domain: NAGVMQNPRHLVRRRGQEARLRCSPMKGHSHVYWYRQLPEEGLKFMVYLQKENIIDESGMPKERFSAEFPKEGPSILRIQQVVRGDSAAYFCASSADRDQQYFGPGTRLTVT.

J is TRBJ1-4 and V is TRBV15; 7 positions agree with TRBD1. V dropped 3 bases and J dropped 4; count of bases not matched to a gene: 5. CDR1 and CDR2 from the germline V gene are LNHNV and YYDKDF (reference sequence). This CDR3 has 15 amino acids. CDR3 nucleotide sequence: TGTGCCACCAGCAGGGAACAGGGGTATAATGAAAAACTGTTTTTT. It is translated as CATSREQGYNEKLFF.

This clone occurred a few times. V is TRBV29-1 and J is TRBJ1-4; maybe TRBD1 (6 bases). The germline V gene has CDR1 SQVTM and CDR2 ANQGSEA. Trimming took off 1 base at V and 8 bases at J, with 14 bases between the two ends. The CDR3 runs to 14 residues. The CDR3 DNA reads as TGCAGCGTTGAAGCCCCCGGGGGGCGAGAAAAACTGTTTTTT. Its protein is CSVEAPGGREKLFF.

In this sample, this clone turned up a few times. V gene TRBV4-1 combines with J gene TRBJ2-1; TRBD2 might be the D (6 bases). CDR3 length: 13 residues. With 10 bases removed from V and 6 bases from J, the gap between germline ends came to 16 bases. Germline values: CDR1 MGHRA, CDR2 YSYEKL. The CDR3 nucleotides read TGCGCCACCGCTAGCGAGGTGGTCAATGAGCAGTTCTTC. Its translation is CATASEVVNEQFF.

The gene calls are TRBV7-3 and TRBJ2-1, with TRBD2 identical over 12 bases. Germline V lookup: CDR1 SGHTA, CDR2 FQGTGA. V was clipped by 5 bases and J by 4 bases; unmatched bases: 9. The CDR3 totals 17 residues. The CDR3 is CASSPGSSGGGYNEQFF. The CDR3 region has the DNA TGTGCCAGCAGCCCAGGGTCTAGCGGGGGGGGGTACAATGAGCAGTTCTTC.

The genes are TRBV7-3 and TRBJ2-5, with a possible D match to TRBD2 (7 bases). Between the trimmed V and J ends, which lost 2 bases and 5 bases, there was a span of 15 bases. The CDR3 consists of 15 residues. Per the germline V gene, CDR1 is SGHTA and CDR2 is FQGTGA. CDR3 region: CASSLWGGALETQYF. In DNA, the CDR3 is TGTGCCAGCAGCTTATGGGGGGGGGCTCTGGAGACCCAGTACTTC.

The CDR3 spells CASSSGPASSTYEQYF. The DNA of the CDR3 is TGTGCCAGCAGCTCGGGCCCCGCTAGCTCAACCTACGAGCAGTACTTC. V usage is TRBV5-4 and J usage is TRBJ2-7, with a tentative D call TRBD2 (5 bases). Germline lookup yields CDR1 SGHNT and CDR2 YYREEE (reference sequence). The V end lost 3 bases, the J end lost 2 bases, and 18 bases lay between the germline ends. The CDR3 contains 16 residues.

The DNA for the CDR3 is TGTGCCAGCAGCTTGGACAGGGCGGATGGCTACACCTTC. This translates into CASSLDRADGYTF. The chain couples TRBV7-2 to TRBJ1-2, with 8 bases that match TRBD1. The CDR3 spans 13 residues. The germline gives CDR1 SGHTA, CDR2 FQGNSA. The ends lost 3 bases at V and 6 bases at J; junction bases unmatched: 3.

The chain joins TRBV18 to TRBJ1-4; D gene unclear. The germline V gene has CDR1 KGHSH and CDR2 LQKENI. Trimming removed 4 bases from V and 8 bases from J, with 17 bases in between. The CDR3 extends over 15 amino acids. CDR3 coding DNA: TGTGCCAGCTCACATCTTACCAGCCCCGGGGAAAAACTGTTTTTT. Translating gives CASSHLTSPGEKLFF.